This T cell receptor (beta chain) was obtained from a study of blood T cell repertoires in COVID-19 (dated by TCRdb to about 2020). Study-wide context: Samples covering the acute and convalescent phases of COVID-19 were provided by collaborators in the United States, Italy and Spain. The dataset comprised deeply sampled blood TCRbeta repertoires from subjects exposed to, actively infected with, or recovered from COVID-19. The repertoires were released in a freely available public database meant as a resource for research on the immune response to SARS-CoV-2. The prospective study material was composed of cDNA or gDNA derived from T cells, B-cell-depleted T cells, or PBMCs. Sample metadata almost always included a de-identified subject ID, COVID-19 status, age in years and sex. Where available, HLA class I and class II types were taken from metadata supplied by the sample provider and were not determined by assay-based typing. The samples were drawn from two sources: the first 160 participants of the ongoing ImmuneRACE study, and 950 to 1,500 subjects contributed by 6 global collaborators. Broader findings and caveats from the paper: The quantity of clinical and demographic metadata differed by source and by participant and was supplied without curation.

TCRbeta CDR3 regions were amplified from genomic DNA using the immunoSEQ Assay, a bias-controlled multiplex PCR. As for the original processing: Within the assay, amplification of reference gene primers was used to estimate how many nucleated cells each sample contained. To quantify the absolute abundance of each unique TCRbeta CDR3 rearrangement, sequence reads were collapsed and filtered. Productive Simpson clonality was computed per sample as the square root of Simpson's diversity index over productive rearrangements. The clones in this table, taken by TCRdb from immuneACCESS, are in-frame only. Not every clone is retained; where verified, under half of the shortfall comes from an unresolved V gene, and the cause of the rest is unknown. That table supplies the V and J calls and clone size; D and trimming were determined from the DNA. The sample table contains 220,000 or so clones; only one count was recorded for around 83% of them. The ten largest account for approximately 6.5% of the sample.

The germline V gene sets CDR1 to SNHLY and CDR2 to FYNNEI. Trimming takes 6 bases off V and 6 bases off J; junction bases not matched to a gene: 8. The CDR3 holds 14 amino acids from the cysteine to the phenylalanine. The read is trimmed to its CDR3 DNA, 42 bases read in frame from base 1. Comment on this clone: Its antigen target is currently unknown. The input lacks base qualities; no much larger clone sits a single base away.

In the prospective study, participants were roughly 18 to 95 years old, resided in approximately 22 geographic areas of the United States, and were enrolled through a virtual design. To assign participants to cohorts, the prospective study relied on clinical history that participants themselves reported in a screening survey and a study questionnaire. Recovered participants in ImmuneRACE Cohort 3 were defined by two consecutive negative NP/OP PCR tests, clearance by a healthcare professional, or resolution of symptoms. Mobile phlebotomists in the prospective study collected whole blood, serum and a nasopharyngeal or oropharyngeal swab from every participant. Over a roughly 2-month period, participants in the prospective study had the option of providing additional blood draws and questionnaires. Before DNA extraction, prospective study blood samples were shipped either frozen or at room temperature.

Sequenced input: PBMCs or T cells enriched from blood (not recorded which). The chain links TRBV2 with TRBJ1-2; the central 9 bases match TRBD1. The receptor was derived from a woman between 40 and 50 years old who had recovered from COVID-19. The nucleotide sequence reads TGTGCCAGCAGCTCTCTCGACAGGGGGAATGGCTACACCTTC. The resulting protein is CASSSLDRGNGYTF.